The clone carrying this T cell receptor beta chain has a single count. The antigen remains undetermined. This CDR3 is built from 16 residues. J lost 2 bases, V lost 5 bases, and 7 bases had no gene match. The germline gives CDR1 SEHNR, CDR2 FQNEAQ (reference sequence). The PCR employed 60 Vbeta primers together with 13 Jbeta primers. Assay: immunoSEQ multiplex PCR; the TCRdb copy retains only in-frame clones and omits some. The sample holds about 140,000 clones; approximately 80% are singletons and the top ten take roughly an eighth. Though probably carrying unrecorded immune exposures, donors were nominally healthy at sampling. The data stem from a study of cytomegalovirus exposure and HLA in healthy donors. Notes on the study in general: Highly shared sequence variants in one cluster were likely a sequencing artifact. The study recorded more than 150 TCR beta chains that were cytomegalovirus-associated. Later work found that TCR association rates differed between HLA loci; DRB1 had the most and HLA-C the fewest.

The receptor's source is a woman between 40 and 50 years old in good health and CMV-seronegative. The material sequenced was PBMCs. This chain uses TRBV7-9 with TRBJ2-5; 11 positions match TRBD2. CDR3 sequence reads: CASSPTSGSRQETQYF. CDR3 DNA sequence: TGTGCCAGCAGCCCTACTAGCGGGAGTCGGCAAGAGACCCAGTACTTC.